Shown below are 9 T cell receptor beta chains from a single sample sequenced in a study of T-cell memory formation after mild COVID-19. TCRdb analysed the 5' RACE reads with MiXCR anew, one entry per CDR3 protein. The sample records over 130,000 distinct CDR3 sequences, 11% to 15% being singletons. The sequenced sample was PBMCs or a T cell subset sorted from them (not recorded which). The receptors shown here come from an adult woman who had mild COVID-19 (a few samples of this study predate the infection). Cell type and time point are not known.

This clonotype was recorded a few times. The chain couples TRBV12-3 or TRBV12-4 to TRBJ2-2; D gene uncertain. Deletions cut 7 bases from V and 4 bases from J, with 10 bases between. The CDR3 is made up of 13 amino acids. CDR3 in DNA: TGTGCCAGCATTCTGACCCCCACCGGGGAGCTGTTTTTT. It is translated as CASILTPTGELFF.

This clonotype was seen only a few times. V usage is TRBV7-9 and J usage is TRBJ2-7, with unresolved D. From germline, CDR1 is SEHNR and CDR2 FQNEAQ (reference sequence). The CDR3 contains 14 residues. V was shortened by 4 bases and J by 5 bases, with 15 bases between the two germline ends. The CDR3 region has the DNA TGTGCCAGCAGCTCGAGCGCAAGTAGCCACGAGCAGTACTTC. It is translated as CASSSSASSHEQYF.

This clonotype has only a few counts. V gene TRBV19 combines with J gene TRBJ2-3, with 10 positions matching TRBD2. There are 16 residues in the CDR3. J gave up 0 bases and V 5 bases, and 5 bases lay outside the gene matches. Germline assignment: CDR1 LNHDA and CDR2 SQIVND (reference sequence). The CDR3 DNA reads as TGTGCCAGTAGTCCTCAAGCGGGGGGGAGCACAGATACGCAGTATTTT. The encoded protein is CASSPQAGGSTDTQYF.

The V gene is TRBV25-1, the J gene TRBJ1-4, with D possibly TRBD1 on 6 matching bases. V gave up 1 base and J gave up 8 bases, with 14 bases separating them. The CDR3 has 15 amino acids. The germline CDR1 and CDR2 sequences are MGHDK and SYGVNS. The CDR3, as DNA: TGTGCCAGCAGTGAATCGGGGGCCGGAGGGGAAAAACTGTTTTTT. Encoded protein: CASSESGAGGEKLFF.

This clonotype was counted only a few times. This chain links TRBV4-3 with TRBJ2-7; the D is unclear. There are 15 residues in the CDR3. Trimming left V 0 bases short and J 4 bases short, with 13 bases between. Germline values: CDR1 LGHNA, CDR2 YSLEER. The CDR3 here is CASSQERDLRYEQYF. The CDR3 coding sequence is TGCGCCAGCAGCCAAGAACGCGACCTTCGGTACGAGCAGTACTTC.

A few counts support this clonotype. The genes are TRBV5-1 and TRBJ2-1; the D call may be TRBD1 or TRBD2 (7 bases each). The CDR3 length is 15 residues. V was clipped by 1 base and J by 7 bases, with 15 bases between them. Germline CDR1 is SGHRS and CDR2 is YFSETQ. The CDR3 sequence: CASSLRQGGSNEQFF. CDR3 in DNA: TGCGCCAGCAGCTTGCGACAGGGAGGGAGTAATGAGCAGTTCTTC.

This clonotype was picked up a small number of times. The J gene is TRBJ2-7, the V gene TRBV3-1, with 7 bases fitting TRBD2. The CDR3 runs to 15 residues. CDR1 LGHDT and CDR2 YNNKEL come from the germline V gene (reference sequence). V dropped 4 bases and J dropped 3; count of bases not matched to a gene: 9. CDR3 protein: CASSPTGGGYYEQYF. The CDR3 DNA follows: TGTGCCAGCAGCCCCACCGGCGGGGGTTACTACGAGCAGTACTTC.

The genes are TRBV5-1 and TRBJ1-3; possible D gene TRBD1, 5 bases. Trimming removed 0 bases at V and 7 bases at J, with 11 bases between. This CDR3 comprises 14 residues. CDR1 is SGHRS and CDR2 is YFSETQ in the germline V gene. CDR3 residues: CASSLAGPGNTIYF. The CDR3 region has the DNA TGCGCCAGCAGCTTGGCCGGTCCAGGGAACACCATATATTTT.

This rearrangement joins TRBV2 to TRBJ2-2, with TRBD2 matching over 8 bases. V shed 2 bases, J shed 4 bases, and the junction held 6 bases outside the gene matches. Germline V gene data show CDR1 as SNHLY and CDR2 as FYNNEI. The CDR3 has 16 amino acids. The CDR3 sequence: CASSESGLALTGELFF. The CDR3 coding sequence is TGTGCCAGCAGTGAATCTGGACTAGCTCTCACCGGGGAGCTGTTTTTT.